This entry features one T cell receptor beta chain sequence. Its antigen remains unidentified. V lost 4 bases and J 2 bases, leaving 20 bases between the germline ends. The germline gives CDR1 SEHNR, CDR2 FQNEAQ (reference sequence). This CDR3 comprises 17 residues. Extraction and reverse transcription of RNA yielded cDNA as the sequencing template. The protocol was immunoSEQ multiplex PCR, while the TCRdb copy is restricted to in-frame clones and leaves out a portion. The sample carries 150,000 or so clones, 47% recorded once. The sample originates from a study of CD8+ T cells in alopecia areata. Study context: Treatment with tofacitinib (6 to 18 months) was followed by 6 months off drug. Overall study results and limits: TCRs were shared less clearly across patients than in mice, possibly for HLA-related reasons. Affected lesional scalp, above all in alopecia totalis/universalis, was more clonal than normal scalp.

PBMC-derived CD4+ and CD8+ T cells were sorted. Sequencing was done on a sample of CD4+ T cells sorted from blood. This receptor was obtained from a human donor with alopecia areata. The rearrangement uses TRBV7-9 and TRBJ2-5; D might be TRBD2 (7 bases). CDR3 amino acids: CASSSTAGGRRQETQYF. The CDR3 region has the DNA TGTGCCAGCAGCTCCACCGCCGGGGGGCGAAGGCAAGAGACCCAGTACTTC. The full variable domain, in which reference TRBV7-9 and TRBJ2-5 provide the parts outside the CDR3, is DTGVSQNPRHKITKRGQNVTFRCDPISEHNRLYWYRQTLGQGPEFLTYFQNEAQLEKSRLLSDRFSAERPKGSFSTLEIQRTEQGDSAMYLCASSSTAGGRRQETQYFGPGTRLLVL.